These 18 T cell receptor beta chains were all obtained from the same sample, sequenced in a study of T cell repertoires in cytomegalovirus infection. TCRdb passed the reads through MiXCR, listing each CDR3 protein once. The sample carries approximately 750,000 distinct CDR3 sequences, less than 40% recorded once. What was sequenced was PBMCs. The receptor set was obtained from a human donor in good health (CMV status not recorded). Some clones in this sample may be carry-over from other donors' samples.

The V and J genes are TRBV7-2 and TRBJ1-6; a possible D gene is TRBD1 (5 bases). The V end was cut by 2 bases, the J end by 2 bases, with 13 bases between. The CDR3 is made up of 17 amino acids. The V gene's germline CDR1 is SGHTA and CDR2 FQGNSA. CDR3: CASSLLEQATYNSPLHF. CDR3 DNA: TGTGCCAGCAGCTTATTGGAACAGGCGACCTATAATTCACCCCTCCACTTT.

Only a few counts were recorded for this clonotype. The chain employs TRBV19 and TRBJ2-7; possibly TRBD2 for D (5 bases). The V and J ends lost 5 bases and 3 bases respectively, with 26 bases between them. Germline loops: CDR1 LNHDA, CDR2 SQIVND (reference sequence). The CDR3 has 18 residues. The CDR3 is CASSPTPPGLLAFYEQYF. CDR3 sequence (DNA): TGTGCCAGTAGTCCAACCCCGCCCGGACTGCTGGCCTTCTACGAGCAGTACTTC.

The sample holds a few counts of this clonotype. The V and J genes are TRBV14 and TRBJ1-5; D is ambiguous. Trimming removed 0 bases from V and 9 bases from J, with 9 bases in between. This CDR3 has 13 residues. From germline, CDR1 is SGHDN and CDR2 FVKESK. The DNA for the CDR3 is TGTGCCAGCAGCCAAGACCTGGGAGGGCCCCAGCATTTT. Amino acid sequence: CASSQDLGGPQHF. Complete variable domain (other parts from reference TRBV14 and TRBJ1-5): EAGVTQFPSHSVIEKGQTVTLRCDPISGHDNLYWYRRVMGKEIKFLLHFVKESKQDESGMPNNRFLAERTGGTYSTLKVQPAELEDSGVYFCASSQDLGGPQHFGDGTRLSIL.

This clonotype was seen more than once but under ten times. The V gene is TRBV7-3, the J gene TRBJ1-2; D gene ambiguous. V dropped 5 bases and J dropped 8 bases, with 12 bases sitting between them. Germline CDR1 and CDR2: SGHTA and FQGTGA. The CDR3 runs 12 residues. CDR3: CASSVEGGGYTF. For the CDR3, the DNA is TGTGCCAGCAGCGTAGAGGGCGGCGGCTACACCTTC.

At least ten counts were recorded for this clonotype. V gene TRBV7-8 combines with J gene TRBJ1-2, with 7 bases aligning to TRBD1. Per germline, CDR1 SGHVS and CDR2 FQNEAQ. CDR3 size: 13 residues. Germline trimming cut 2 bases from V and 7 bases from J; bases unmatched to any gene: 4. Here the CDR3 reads CASSLNRGGGYTF. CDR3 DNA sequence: TGTGCCAGCAGCTTAAACAGGGGCGGTGGCTACACCTTC.

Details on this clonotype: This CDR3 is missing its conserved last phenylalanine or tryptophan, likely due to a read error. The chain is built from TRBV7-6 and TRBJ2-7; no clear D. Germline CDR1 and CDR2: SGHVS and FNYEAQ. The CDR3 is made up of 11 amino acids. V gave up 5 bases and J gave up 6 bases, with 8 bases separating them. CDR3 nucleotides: TGTGCCAGCAGCCAAGGAACCGAGCAGTACTGC. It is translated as CASSQGTEQYC.

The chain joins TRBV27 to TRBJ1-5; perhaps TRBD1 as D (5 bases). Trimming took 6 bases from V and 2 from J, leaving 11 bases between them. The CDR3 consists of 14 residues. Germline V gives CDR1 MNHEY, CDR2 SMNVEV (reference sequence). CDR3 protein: CASRVRDGNQPQHF. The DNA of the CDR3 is TGTGCCAGCAGGGTCAGGGATGGCAATCAGCCCCAGCATTTT.

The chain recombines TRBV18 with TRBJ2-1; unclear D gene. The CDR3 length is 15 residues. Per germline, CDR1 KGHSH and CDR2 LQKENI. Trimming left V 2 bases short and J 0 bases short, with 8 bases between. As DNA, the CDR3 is TGTGCCAGCTCACCAGCTACCAGCTCCTACAATGAGCAGTTCTTC. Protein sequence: CASSPATSSYNEQFF.

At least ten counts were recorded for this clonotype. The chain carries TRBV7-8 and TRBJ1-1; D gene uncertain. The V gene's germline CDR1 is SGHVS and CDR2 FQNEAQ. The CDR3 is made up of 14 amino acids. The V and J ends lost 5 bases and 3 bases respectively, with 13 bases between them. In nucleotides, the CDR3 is TGTGCCAGCAGCCCCGTGTGGCAGGACACTGAAGCTTTCTTT. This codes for CASSPVWQDTEAFF.

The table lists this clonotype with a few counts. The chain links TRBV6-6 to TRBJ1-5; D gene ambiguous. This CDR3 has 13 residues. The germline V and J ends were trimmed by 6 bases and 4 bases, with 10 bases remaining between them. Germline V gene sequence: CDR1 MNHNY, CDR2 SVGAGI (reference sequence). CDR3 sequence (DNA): TGTGCCAGCAGGCCGACTGAGAATCAGCCCCAGCATTTT. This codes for CASRPTENQPQHF.

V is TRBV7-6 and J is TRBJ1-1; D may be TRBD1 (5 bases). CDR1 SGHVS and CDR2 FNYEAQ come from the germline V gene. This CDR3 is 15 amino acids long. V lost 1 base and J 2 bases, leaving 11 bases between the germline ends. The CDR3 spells CASSLGGAGNTEAFF. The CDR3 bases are TGTGCCAGCAGCTTAGGAGGGGCGGGAAACACTGAAGCTTTCTTT.

The CDR3 DNA is TGTGCCAGTAGTATAGATGGGACAGATACTAACTATGGCTACACCTTC. Protein sequence: CASSIDGTDTNYGYTF. The chain links TRBV19 to TRBJ1-2, with 7 bases aligning to TRBD1. With V trimmed by 0 bases and J by 0 bases, 4 bases remained unmatched. The CDR3 spans 16 residues. Per germline, CDR1 LNHDA and CDR2 SQIVND (reference sequence).

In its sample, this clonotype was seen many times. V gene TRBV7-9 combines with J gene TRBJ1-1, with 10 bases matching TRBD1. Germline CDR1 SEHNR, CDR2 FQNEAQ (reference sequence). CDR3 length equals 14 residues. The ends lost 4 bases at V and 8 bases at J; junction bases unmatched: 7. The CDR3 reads CASSSSGTGDEAFF. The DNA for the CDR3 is TGTGCCAGCAGCTCGTCCGGGACAGGGGACGAAGCTTTCTTT.

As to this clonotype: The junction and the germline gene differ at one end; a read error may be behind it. CDR3 in amino acids: CASSFSPNRGGGTNDKLFF. The CDR3 DNA is TGTGCCAGCAGTTTTTCCCCTAATCGAGGGGGCGGAACTAATGACAAACTGTTTTTT. V usage is TRBV28 and J usage is TRBJ1-4; 7 nucleotides line up with TRBD1. The CDR3 is 19 residues long. Germline lookup yields CDR1 MDHEN and CDR2 SYDVKM.

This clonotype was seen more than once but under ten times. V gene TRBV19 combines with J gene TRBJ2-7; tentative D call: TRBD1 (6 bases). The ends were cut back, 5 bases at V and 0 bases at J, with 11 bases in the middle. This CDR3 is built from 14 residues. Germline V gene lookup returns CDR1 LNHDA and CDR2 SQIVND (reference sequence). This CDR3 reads CASSRQESSYEQYF. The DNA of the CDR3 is TGTGCCAGTAGTCGACAGGAGAGCTCCTACGAGCAGTACTTC.

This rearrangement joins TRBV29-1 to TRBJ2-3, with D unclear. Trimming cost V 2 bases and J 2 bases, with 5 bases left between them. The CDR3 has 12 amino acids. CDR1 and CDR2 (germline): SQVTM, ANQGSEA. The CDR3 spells CSVELLTDTQYF. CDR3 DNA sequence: TGCAGCGTTGAACTCCTCACAGATACGCAGTATTTT.

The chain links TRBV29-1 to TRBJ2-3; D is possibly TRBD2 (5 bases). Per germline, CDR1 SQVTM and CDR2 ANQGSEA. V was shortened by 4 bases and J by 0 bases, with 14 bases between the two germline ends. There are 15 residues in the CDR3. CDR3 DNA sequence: TGCAGCGTTGCTGTCAGCGGAACTAGCACAGATACGCAGTATTTT. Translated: CSVAVSGTSTDTQYF.

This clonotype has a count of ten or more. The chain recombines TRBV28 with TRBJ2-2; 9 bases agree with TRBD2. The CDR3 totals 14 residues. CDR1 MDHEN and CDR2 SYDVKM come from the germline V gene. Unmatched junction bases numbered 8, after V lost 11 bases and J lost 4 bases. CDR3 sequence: CAGSLAGRTGELFF. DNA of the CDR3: TGTGCCGGATCTCTAGCGGGGCGCACCGGGGAGCTGTTTTTT.